Shown below are 15 T cell receptor beta chains from a single sample sequenced in a study of blood T cells in healthy people across ages. Primed by a sample-barcoded 5' primer and a J-beta primer mix, a second PCR proceeded for 7 to 11 cycles. One entry per CDR3 protein, called by TCRdb with MiXCR from the 5' RACE reads. The sample lists over 300,000 distinct CDR3 sequences; about 52% were seen once. Sequencing was performed on blood. These receptors were collected from a man aged 60 to 69 in good health.

This clonotype came up a few times. The chain has TRBV5-1 and TRBJ1-1, with a tentative D call TRBD1 (5 bases). Germline assignment: CDR1 SGHRS and CDR2 YFSETQ. CDR3 length equals 15 residues. V lost 3 bases and J lost 2, with 14 bases in between. In DNA form, the CDR3 reads TGCGCCAGCAGCTGGGCCGGGGCAGAAAACACTGAAGCTTTCTTT. Translated: CASSWAGAENTEAFF.

This clonotype was seen just once. The V and J genes are TRBV27 and TRBJ2-5; 7 bases match TRBD2. V was pared by 5 bases and J by 11 bases, with 11 bases of the junction left unmatched. Germline lookup yields CDR1 MNHEY and CDR2 SMNVEV (reference sequence). The CDR3 has 13 residues. The CDR3 nucleotides are TGTGCCAGCAGTGCCACTAGCGAGCAGCAGCAGTACTTC. As protein: CASSATSEQQQYF.

The chain joins TRBV6-6 to TRBJ2-5; a weak D match, TRBD2 (6 bases). The CDR3 extends over 15 amino acids. CDR1 and CDR2 (germline): MNHNY, SVGAGI (reference sequence). V was shortened by 6 bases and J by 2 bases, with 16 bases between the two germline ends. The CDR3, as DNA: TGTGCCAGCAGCCTCTTCCGCGGGGTGCAAGAGACCCAGTACTTC. It specifies CASSLFRGVQETQYF.

The V call is TRBV11-2, the J call TRBJ1-1; D is perhaps TRBD1 (5 bases). The CDR3 has 14 amino acids. The V gene lost 0 bases and the J gene lost 5 bases, with 10 bases spanning the gap. Germline lookup yields CDR1 SGHAT and CDR2 FQNNGV. The CDR3 is CASSLDVRVTEAFF. CDR3 nucleotides: TGTGCCAGCAGCTTAGATGTCAGGGTGACTGAAGCTTTCTTT.

This clonotype has only one observation. A much larger clonotype is one base distant, so this may be a read error. The rearrangement joins TRBV7-9 to TRBJ2-3; TRBD1 is a possible D gene (5 bases). There are 14 residues in the CDR3. CDR1 is SEHNR and CDR2 is FQNEAQ in the germline V gene (reference sequence). Trimming removed 3 bases at V and 1 base at J, with 8 bases between. The CDR3, as DNA: TGTGCCAGCAGCTTGAAGACAGGCACAGATACGCAGTATTTT. Translated: CASSLKTGTDTQYF. The full variable domain, in which reference TRBV7-9 and TRBJ2-3 provide the parts outside the CDR3, is DTGVSQNPRHKITKRGQNVTFRCDPISEHNRLYWYRQTLGQGPEFLTYFQNEAQLEKSRLLSDRFSAERPKGSFSTLEIQRTEQGDSAMYLCASSLKTGTDTQYFGPGTRLTVL.

This chain joins TRBV7-9 and TRBJ2-3, with D maybe TRBD1 (5 bases). The CDR3 covers 14 residues. Germline CDR1 SEHNR, CDR2 FQNEAQ (reference sequence). V shed 4 bases and J shed 4 bases, with 12 bases lying between them. As DNA, the CDR3 is TGTGCCAGCAGCTCGCAGGGTCCCCCAGATACGCAGTATTTT. Translating gives CASSSQGPPDTQYF.

This clonotype has just one count. The DNA of the CDR3 is TGTGCCAGCAGTTTACGCCCAGTTCGAGAGACCCAGTACTTC. Translation: CASSLRPVRETQYF. The chain is built from TRBV28 and TRBJ2-5; D remains unclear. Trimming removed 2 bases at V and 4 bases at J, with 11 bases between. The germline gives CDR1 MDHEN, CDR2 SYDVKM. This CDR3 is 14 amino acids long.

V gene TRBV7-3 combines with J gene TRBJ1-4, with TRBD1 as a possible D gene (5 bases). V dropped 9 bases and J dropped 3 bases, with 26 bases sitting between them. This CDR3 comprises 18 residues. Per germline, CDR1 SGHTA and CDR2 FQGTGA. CDR3 nucleotide sequence: TGTGCCAGACACTTACCTCACCGACAGAAGGAGGCTAATGAAAAACTGTTTTTT. Amino acid sequence: CARHLPHRQKEANEKLFF. The whole variable domain, filled in from reference TRBV7-3 and TRBJ1-4, reads GAGVSQTPSNKVTEKGKYVELRCDPISGHTALYWYRQSLGQGPEFLIYFQGTGAADDSGLPNDRFFAVRPEGSVSTLKIQRTERGDSAVYLCARHLPHRQKEANEKLFFGSGTQLSVL.

There are a few counts of this clonotype. This chain connects TRBV6-6 to TRBJ2-3; D unresolved. CDR1 is MNHNY, CDR2 SVGAGI, per germline (reference sequence). The CDR3 loop spans 12 amino acids. The V and J ends lost 8 bases and 2 bases respectively, with 8 bases between them. The CDR3 DNA follows: TGTGCCAGCTCCCAGGACACAGATACGCAGTATTTT. It encodes CASSQDTDTQYF.

V gene TRBV29-1 combines with J gene TRBJ1-2; tentatively, D is TRBD1 (5 bases). Trimming removed 1 base from V and 2 bases from J, with 8 bases in between. The CDR3 runs 13 residues. The germline V gene encodes CDR1 SQVTM and CDR2 ANQGSEA. CDR3 nucleotide sequence: TGCAGCGTTGAAGCGGGGCACAACTATGGCTACACCTTC. Translated: CSVEAGHNYGYTF.

The gene calls are TRBV9 and TRBJ2-7; perhaps TRBD2 as D (5 bases). CDR1 is SGDLS, CDR2 YYNGEE, per germline. V was clipped by 0 bases and J by 5 bases, with 15 bases between them. CDR3 length: 15 amino acids. This CDR3 reads CASSVGPRAFDEQYF. The CDR3 DNA reads TGTGCCAGCAGCGTAGGCCCGAGGGCGTTCGACGAGCAGTACTTC.

About this clonotype: At one end the junction does not follow the germline gene, possibly because of a read error. The V gene is TRBV7-9, the J gene TRBJ2-6; TRBD1 is a possible D gene (5 bases). The CDR3 has 18 residues. Germline CDR1 is SEHNR and CDR2 is FQNEAQ (reference sequence). The CDR3 loop reads CASSQTKESLPGANVPTF. As DNA, the CDR3 is TGTGCCAGCAGCCAGACGAAGGAATCTCTCCCTGGGGCCAACGTCCCGACTTTC. The full variable domain, completed using reference TRBV7-9 and TRBJ2-6, is DTGVSQNPRHKITKRGQNVTFRCDPISEHNRLYWYRQTLGQGPEFLTYFQNEAQLEKSRLLSDRFSAERPKGSFSTLEIQRTEQGDSAMYLCASSQTKESLPGANVPTFGAGSRLTVL.

This clonotype was detected a few times. CDR3 in amino acids: CSAYKGGTDTQYF. CDR3 sequence (DNA): TGCAGTGCTTACAAGGGTGGCACAGATACGCAGTATTTT. The chain is built from TRBV20-1 and TRBJ2-3; D call uncertain. This CDR3 is built from 13 residues. Germline V lookup: CDR1 DFQATT, CDR2 SNEGSKA (reference sequence). Trimming stripped 5 bases from V and 1 base from J, with 10 bases between.

The chain uses TRBV3-1 and TRBJ2-4, with TRBD1 matching 9 bases. The end of the DNA is better explained by TRBJ2-7, so the J call may be wrong. There are 17 residues in the CDR3. Germline CDR1 reads LGHDT; CDR2 reads YNNKEL (reference sequence). CDR3 sequence (DNA): TGTGCCAGCAGCCAAAACCCCGGGACAGGGTCCTTCTACGAGCAGTACTTC. It is translated as CASSQNPGTGSFYEQYF.

The V and J genes are TRBV5-1 and TRBJ2-6, with D unresolved. The germline V and J ends were trimmed by 3 bases and 3 bases, with 13 bases remaining between them. Germline assignment: CDR1 SGHRS and CDR2 YFSETQ. The CDR3 loop spans 16 amino acids. DNA for the CDR3: TGCGCCAGCAGCTCGGGCGTCTTAGGTGGGGCCAACGTCCTGACTTTC. It is translated as CASSSGVLGGANVLTF. Based on the CDR3 plus reference TRBV5-1 and TRBJ2-6, the full variable domain is KAGVTQTPRYLIKTRGQQVTLSCSPISGHRSVSWYQQTPGQGLQFLFEYFSETQRNKGNFPGRFSGRQFSNSRSEMNVSTLELGDSALYLCASSSGVLGGANVLTFGAGSRLTVL.